This entry lists 2 T cell receptor beta chains sequenced from one sample in a study of cytomegalovirus exposure and HLA in healthy donors. The PCR ran on 60 Vbeta and 13 Jbeta primers. The data were produced by immunoSEQ multiplex PCR, yet TCRdb's version contains in-frame clones alone and is incomplete. This table has some 200,000 clones, 85% to 90% appearing once. Sequencing used PBMCs. The receptors shown here come from a woman younger than 30 in good health and CMV-seronegative.

The gene calls are TRBV14 and TRBJ1-6; possible D gene TRBD1, 5 bases. Germline lookup yields CDR1 SGHDN and CDR2 FVKESK. Trimming stripped 2 bases from V and 6 bases from J, with 11 bases between. The CDR3 is 15 amino acids. The CDR3 here is CASSQQGVANSPLHF. CDR3 bases: TGTGCCAGCAGCCAACAGGGTGTCGCTAATTCACCCCTCCACTTT.

This sequence joins TRBV7-6 and TRBJ2-2; D remains unclear. The CDR3 spans 14 residues. Trimming cost V 5 bases and J 8 bases, with 15 bases left between them. The germline V gene has CDR1 SGHVS and CDR2 FNYEAQ. The CDR3 spells CASSGPYTGGELFF. CDR3 nucleotide sequence: TGTGCCAGCAGCGGTCCCTATACCGGTGGGGAGCTGTTTTTT.